Detailed here is one T cell receptor (beta chain). The source of the sample is a study of T-cell reconstitution after alpha-beta-depleted transplantation in children. Trimming at V came to 4 bases and at J to 0 bases, leaving 8 bases not matched to a gene. Looked up from germline, CDR1 is SGDLS and CDR2 is YYNGEE. The CDR3 is 18 residues long. Preparing the TCRbeta library involved the use of unique molecular identifiers. TCRdb processed the PCR reads anew with MiXCR; each CDR3 protein has one entry. This sample has about a million distinct CDR3 sequences, with about 30% found just once. This TCR came from a boy younger than two who had a stem cell transplant for SCID, so the T cells may come from the graft donor. The chain joins TRBV9 to TRBJ2-3; 13 bases line up with TRBD2. The sequencing here drew on PBMCs, mostly from graft donor cells, taken 360 days after TCRalphabeta/CD19-depleted stem cell transplant. The CDR3 DNA follows: TGTGCCAGCAGCTGGGGACTAGCGGGGTCTTCTAGCACAGATACGCAGTATTTT. Its protein is CASSWGLAGSSSTDTQYF. Full variable domain (outside the CDR3, taken from reference TRBV9 and TRBJ2-3): DSGVTQTPKHLITATGQRVTLRCSPRSGDLSVYWYQQSLDQGLQFLIQYYNGEERAKGNILERFSAQQFPDLHSELNLSSLELGDSALYFCASSWGLAGSSSTDTQYFGPGTRLTVL.